One sample yielded the 12 T cell receptor beta chains listed below, sequenced in a study of blood T cell repertoires in COVID-19. Assay used: immunoSEQ multiplex PCR; TCRdb lists only in-frame clones, some missing. Among about 150,000 clones listed, roughly 80% were seen once. Source material: peripheral blood. These receptors all come from a human donor with acute or convalescent COVID-19. The donor label of this sample is uncertain.

The rearrangement links TRBV27 to TRBJ1-5; 7 nucleotides match TRBD1. CDR3 length: 15 amino acids. With V trimmed by 6 bases and J by 5 bases, 10 bases remained unmatched. Germline V CDR1 and CDR2: MNHEY, SMNVEV (reference sequence). CDR3 amino acids: CASSPGQDVDQPQHF. The CDR3, as DNA: TGTGCCAGCAGCCCTGGACAGGATGTGGATCAGCCCCAGCATTTT.

V usage is TRBV20-1 and J usage is TRBJ2-7; D is unclear. Germline lookup yields CDR1 DFQATT and CDR2 SNEGSKA (reference sequence). With 4 bases removed from V and 5 bases from J, the gap between germline ends came to 6 bases. The CDR3 totals 10 residues. DNA of the CDR3: TGCAGTGCTAAGCTCCACGAGCAGTACTTC. Protein sequence: CSAKLHEQYF.

The CDR3 bases are TGTGCCACCAGTGACGCCAGGGGTTCCTACACAGATACGCAGTATTTT. It translates to CATSDARGSYTDTQYF. The chain joins TRBV24-1 to TRBJ2-3; TRBD1 is a possible D gene (6 bases). Deletions cut 4 bases from V and 2 bases from J, with 15 bases between. The CDR3 has 16 amino acids. The V gene's germline CDR1 is KGHDR and CDR2 SFDVKD.

The chain carries TRBV6-5 and TRBJ1-5, with D hard to call. V lost 6 bases, J lost 3 bases, and 12 bases lay in between. Germline-derived CDR1 and CDR2 are MNHEY and SVGAGI. This CDR3 has 14 amino acids. CDR3 sequence: CASRYAWANQPQHF. The CDR3 DNA reads as TGTGCCAGCAGGTATGCTTGGGCCAATCAGCCCCAGCATTTT.

This clone was seen a single time. J is TRBJ1-1 and V is TRBV30; the match to TRBD1 covers 9 bases. The trim removed 8 bases at V and 6 bases at J, leaving 10 bases unmatched. The CDR3 loop spans 13 amino acids. Germline CDR1 GTSNPN, CDR2 SVGIG (reference sequence). In DNA, the CDR3 is TGTGCCGGCCTCGGGACAGGGTGGGCTGAAGCTTTCTTT. Protein: CAGLGTGWAEAFF.

This chain links TRBV7-8 with TRBJ2-6, with D possibly TRBD2 on 6 matching bases. V was pared by 1 base and J by 4 bases, with 17 bases between. This CDR3 has 18 residues. In germline, CDR1 is SGHVS, CDR2 FQNEAQ. The CDR3 is CASSLDGRGHPGANVLTF. CDR3 DNA sequence: TGTGCCAGCAGCTTAGACGGGCGGGGCCACCCCGGGGCCAACGTCCTGACTTTC.

The chain couples TRBV14 to TRBJ2-5; D is uncertain. V lost 0 bases, J lost 2 bases, and 13 bases lay in between. Germline assignment: CDR1 SGHDN and CDR2 FVKESK. This CDR3 is built from 16 residues. This chain's CDR3 is CASSQDRPSAQETQYF. CDR3 sequence (DNA): TGTGCCAGCAGCCAAGATCGGCCCAGCGCACAAGAGACCCAGTACTTC.

This sequence joins TRBV29-1 and TRBJ1-1; no firm D call. The germline V gene has CDR1 SQVTM and CDR2 ANQGSEA. Trimming took 4 bases from V and 3 from J, leaving 9 bases between them. The CDR3 has 12 residues. CDR3 bases: TGCAGCGTTGTCGACGGGGACACTGAAGCTTTCTTT. Translating it yields CSVVDGDTEAFF.

This chain links TRBV19 with TRBJ1-2; 7 nucleotides match TRBD1. V was pared by 4 bases and J by 0 bases, with 5 bases of the junction left unmatched. The CDR3 loop spans 15 amino acids. The germline CDR1 and CDR2 sequences are LNHDA and SQIVND (reference sequence). The CDR3 DNA follows: TGTGCCAGTAGTAGCGACAGGGAGACTAACTATGGCTACACCTTC. Amino acids: CASSSDRETNYGYTF. Using reference TRBV19 and TRBJ1-2 for the parts outside the CDR3, the full variable domain is DGGITQSPKYLFRKEGQNVTLSCEQNLNHDAMYWYRQDPGQGLRLIYYSQIVNDFQKGDIAEGYSVSREKKESFPLTVTSAQKNPTAFYLCASSSDRETNYGYTFGSGTRLTVV.

The chain combines TRBV5-4 with TRBJ1-6, with D possibly being TRBD1 (5 bases). Germline CDR1 SGHNT, CDR2 YYREEE (reference sequence). This CDR3 is 14 amino acids long. Trimming left V 4 bases short and J 5 bases short, with 10 bases between. CDR3 protein: CASSLGGDNSPLHF. CDR3 nucleotide sequence: TGTGCCAGCAGCCTGGGGGGGGATAATTCACCCCTCCACTTT.

This clone was seen many times. The rearrangement joins TRBV15 to TRBJ1-5, with a tentative D call TRBD1 (5 bases). This CDR3 is 15 amino acids long. The germline CDR1 and CDR2 sequences are LNHNV and YYDKDF (reference sequence). The V gene lost 8 bases and the J gene lost 2 bases, with 16 bases spanning the gap. The CDR3 sequence is CATQVRGAGNQPQHF. The CDR3 nucleotides are TGTGCCACCCAAGTAAGGGGCGCCGGCAATCAGCCCCAGCATTTT.

Many counts were recorded for this clone. The chain recombines TRBV7-9 with TRBJ1-2; D is unclear. The CDR3 spans 12 residues. V gave up 2 bases and J gave up 8 bases, with 9 bases separating them. The germline gives CDR1 SEHNR, CDR2 FQNEAQ (reference sequence). The CDR3 bases are TGTGCCAGCAGCTTAATTAGCTGGGGCTACACCTTC. Protein product: CASSLISWGYTF.